A selection of T cell receptor beta chains follows, all from one sample in a study of monozygotic twins with inflammatory bowel disease. TCRdb reprocessed the 5' RACE reads and reports one entry per CDR3 protein, with no DNA. Reported are roughly 330,000 distinct CDR3 sequences; the ten largest clones contain roughly 2%. Specimen: blood. These receptor sequences come from a human donor with ulcerative colitis or Crohn's disease, or a healthy co-twin of an affected twin (not recorded which). Each CDR3 is given with its conserved first and last residue. Fields, in order: clone size, V gene, J gene, CDR3 protein. Some rows mark clone size as missing; the rest say once, few, many or name a class of expanded clone.

NA	TRBV7-2	TRBJ2-1	CASSRDRGRGGEQFF
NA	TRBV5-1	TRBJ2-2	CASWDGISNTGELFF
NA	TRBV6-1	TRBJ2-7	CAGGMGGISYEQYF
NA	TRBV4-2	TRBJ2-3	CASSHKRTGFGLAASADTQYF
NA	TRBV3-1	TRBJ1-1	CASSQDDREAFF
NA	TRBV5-1	TRBJ1-2	CASSLDRGVIGYTF
NA	TRBV5-1	TRBJ2-7	CASSLGDPTSSGSYEQYF
NA	TRBV19	TRBJ1-1	CASSITPNTEAFF
NA	TRBV20-1	TRBJ1-5	CSALQGPRQPQHF
NA	TRBV3-1	TRBJ2-7	CASSYRQGRPYEQYF
NA	TRBV29-1	TRBJ1-1	CSGRPGGSPAFF
NA	TRBV10-3	TRBJ2-3	CATGEGLPTDTQYF
NA	TRBV28	TRBJ2-7	CASRMPGPSYEQYF
NA	TRBV12-3/TRBV12-4	TRBJ2-7	CASSRTRRPIEQYF
NA	TRBV20-1	TRBJ1-1	CSARGGRAMNTEAFF
NA	TRBV25-1	TRBJ2-1	CASSGLEEYNEQFF
NA	TRBV6-2/TRBV6-3	TRBJ1-2	CASSHRGSSRGYTF
NA	TRBV7-2	TRBJ1-2	CASSLRGQVYGYTF
NA	TRBV30	TRBJ1-1	CAWSAGMNTEAFF
NA	TRBV5-4	TRBJ2-3	CASSPDASTDTQYF
NA	TRBV20-1	TRBJ1-2	CRAGQGRNYGYTF
NA	TRBV27	TRBJ2-7	CASSPTPGHEQYF
NA	TRBV12-3/TRBV12-4	TRBJ1-5	CASRTTGINQPQHF
NA	TRBV6-1	TRBJ2-1	CASSEGSKMEFF
NA	TRBV9	TRBJ2-1	CASSPRGGGTSYNEQFF
NA	TRBV20-1	TRBJ2-3	CSEGGGPDTQYF
NA	TRBV6-2/TRBV6-3	TRBJ2-1	CATRAGLENYNEQFF
NA	TRBV5-1	TRBJ1-1	CASRDNTEAFF
NA	TRBV5-6	TRBJ2-5	CASSPRGYQETQYF
NA	TRBV7-2	TRBJ2-5	CASSLWGQGRRETQYF
NA	TRBV5-1	TRBJ2-7	CASSLVTGPYEQYF
NA	TRBV24-1	TRBJ1-5	CATSANRVGGNQPQHF
NA	TRBV27	TRBJ2-7	CASSLYPAARIYEQYF
NA	TRBV20-1	TRBJ2-2	CSARTSGGLNTGELFF
medium-sized	TRBV19	TRBJ2-3	CASNSMTSADTQYF
NA	TRBV6-5	TRBJ1-2	CASSSAGTLAYGYTF
NA	TRBV4-1	TRBJ1-1	CASSQGETSTEAFF
NA	TRBV12-3/TRBV12-4	TRBJ2-3	CASSLTSGGADTQYF
NA	TRBV5-1	TRBJ1-6	CASTLRDRGNSPLHF
NA	TRBV5-1	TRBJ2-3	CASSRTSGGLTDTQYF
NA	TRBV5-4	TRBJ2-3	CASSSPTGRTDTQYF
NA	TRBV12-3/TRBV12-4	TRBJ2-4	CASRSNLAKNIQYF
NA	TRBV5-4	TRBJ1-2	CASSSGPNNYGYTF
NA	TRBV9	TRBJ2-5	CASSVGTGEQETQYF
NA	TRBV20-1	TRBJ2-3	CSARDPNGGVFDTQYF
NA	TRBV7-9	TRBJ1-1	CASSLYRQGMAEAFF
NA	TRBV5-5	TRBJ2-2	CASSSIDWGGELFF
NA	TRBV20-1	TRBJ2-2	CSARFQARNTGELFF
NA	TRBV27	TRBJ2-5	CASSYNRAPETQYF
NA	TRBV20-1	TRBJ1-5	CSASRDDQPQHF
NA	TRBV6-2/TRBV6-3	TRBJ2-5	CASSSPGTGIETQYF